The clone carrying this TCR beta chain has just a few counts. These data originate in a study of T cells in Graves' hyperthyroidism and ophthalmopathy. Patients aged 18 to 65 had newly diagnosed hyperthyroidism that had lasted under 2 months. The source material, RNA transcripts, was used to amplify TCR beta CDR3 regions. The HTBI primer set was used in a first-round RT-PCR of the TCR CDR3. MiXCR, applied by TCRdb to the multiplex PCR reads, yields one record per CDR3 protein. This table has some 560,000 distinct CDR3 sequences, 15% to 17% appearing once. The germline V gene encodes CDR1 MNHEY and CDR2 SMNVEV (reference sequence). Trimming stripped 6 bases from V and 2 bases from J, with 16 bases between. This CDR3 region has 16 residues.

The specimen sequenced was blood. The receptor was isolated from a young woman with Graves' hyperthyroidism. This rearrangement joins TRBV27 to TRBJ2-2; D remains ambiguous. The CDR3 sequence: CASRTLLGGNTGELFF. The CDR3 DNA sequence: TGTGCCAGCAGGACCCTACTGGGCGGCAACACCGGGGAGCTGTTTTTT.